Listed here are 8 T cell receptor beta chains from one sample, sequenced in a study of T cell repertoires in cytomegalovirus infection. Their antigen targets remain unknown. TCRdb passed the reads through MiXCR, listing each CDR3 protein once. The repertoire consists of 200,000 to 250,000 distinct CDR3 sequences, with about 38% occurring once and the leading ten covering approximately 59%. Sequenced here: CD8+ T cells from cultured PBMCs, sampled from culture after CMV antigen stimulation. The receptors here all came from a human donor in good health (CMV status not recorded). Some clones in this sample may be carry-over from other donors' samples.

This clonotype was seen a handful of times. This sequence joins TRBV20-1 and TRBJ1-1; maybe TRBD1 (6 bases). V lost 3 bases to trimming and J lost 7 bases, with 15 bases between them. The germline CDR1 and CDR2 sequences are DFQATT and SNEGSKA (reference sequence). The CDR3 runs to 13 residues. The DNA of the CDR3 is TGCAGTGCTAGGGAACAGGGAGTTAATGAAGCTTTCTTT. This gives the protein CSAREQGVNEAFF.

About this clonotype itself: This may be a read error: a much more frequent sequence differs by one nucleotide. The chain employs TRBV7-9 and TRBJ1-1; D unclear. The V gene's germline CDR1 is SEHNR and CDR2 FQNEAQ (reference sequence). The CDR3 spans 16 residues. The CDR3 is CASSLGHSGRTTESFF. CDR3 nucleotides: TGTGCCAGCAGCTTAGGGCATTCGGGGAGAACCACTGAATCTTTCTTT.

The chain links TRBV6-1 to TRBJ1-5; tentatively, D is TRBD1 (6 bases). The germline V gene encodes CDR1 MNHNS and CDR2 SASEGT. There are 13 residues in the CDR3. Trimming stripped 6 bases from V and 5 bases from J, with 11 bases between. The CDR3 spells CASRDSRDQPQHF. CDR3 in DNA: TGTGCCAGCAGGGACAGCCGAGATCAGCCCCAGCATTTT.

The chain is built from TRBV4-2 and TRBJ1-1; a possible D gene is TRBD1 (6 bases). V gave up 1 base and J gave up 7 bases, with 13 bases separating them. The CDR3 totals 14 residues. CDR1 is LGHNA, CDR2 YNFKEQ, per germline. The CDR3 DNA reads TGTGCCAGCAGCCAAGTTGCAGGGGCGCATGAAGCTTTCTTT. This gives the protein CASSQVAGAHEAFF.

The chain joins TRBV4-2 to TRBJ2-7; TRBD1 agrees at 9 bases. The CDR3 has 14 amino acids. V lost 7 bases and J lost 5; bases outside the gene matches: 9. CDR1 is LGHNA and CDR2 is YNFKEQ in the germline V gene. This CDR3 is CASTPDRGYNEQYF. The CDR3, as DNA: TGTGCCAGCACGCCGGACAGGGGCTACAACGAGCAGTACTTC.

The chain joins TRBV14 to TRBJ2-7; D unclear. Trimming left V 0 bases short and J 2 bases short, with 11 bases between. This CDR3 has 15 residues. The germline CDR1 and CDR2 sequences are SGHDN and FVKESK. CDR3 DNA: TGTGCCAGCAGCCAAGATCCTACGTTGGCCTACGAGCAGTACTTC. Its translation: CASSQDPTLAYEQYF.

The rearrangement joins TRBV27 to TRBJ1-2; 8 bases fit TRBD1. The J segment lost 7 bases and the V segment lost 6 bases, leaving 7 bases of the junction unmatched. Per germline, CDR1 MNHEY and CDR2 SMNVEV (reference sequence). The CDR3 contains 13 residues. The CDR3, as DNA: TGTGCCAGCAGCTTCGGACAGGGAAGTGGCTACACCTTC. As protein: CASSFGQGSGYTF.

The chain combines TRBV5-4 with TRBJ2-6; the D gene is possibly TRBD1 (6 bases). Germline assignment: CDR1 SGHNT and CDR2 YYREEE (reference sequence). The V end was cut by 5 bases, the J end by 0 bases, with 12 bases between. The CDR3 runs to 16 residues. The CDR3 here is CASRGQTNSGANVLTF. The CDR3, as DNA: TGTGCCAGCAGAGGACAGACAAACTCTGGGGCCAACGTCCTGACTTTC.